These T cell receptor beta chains were read from a single sample in a study of beta chain features in type 1 diabetes. Clones were sequenced by immunoSEQ multiplex PCR, and TCRdb holds only the in-frame ones, with some missing. The repertoire holds some 230,000 clones, with 7.5% to 10% as singletons. Sequenced sample: naive CD4+ T cells from blood. Source of these receptors: a woman between 18 and 29 years old in good health. The CDR3 runs from the conserved cysteine through the conserved F or W. Each record gives: V gene, clone size, J gene, CDR3 protein. Not all rows give a size; the values are once, few, many and, for expanded clones, a class.

V: TRBV6-6
size: few
J: TRBJ2-1
CDR3: CASRPLWGRETDEQFF

V: TRBV15
size: few
J: TRBJ1-2
CDR3: CATSRDINYGYTF

V: TRBV6-5
size: -
J: TRBJ1-4
CDR3: CATKPAGGWEKLFF

V: TRBV30
size: few
J: TRBJ1-2
CDR3: CASSQDRAANYGYTF

V: TRBV28
size: -
J: TRBJ1-2
CDR3: CALRTGDYGYTF

V: TRBV7-2
size: -
J: TRBJ2-7
CDR3: CASSFVSYEQYF

V: TRBV12-5
size: few
J: TRBJ1-1
CDR3: CASGLERLGQVKAFF

V: TRBV5-8
size: -
J: TRBJ2-1
CDR3: CASSPGQGSYDNEQFF

V: TRBV5-1
size: -
J: TRBJ2-6
CDR3: CASSAQGAVGGANVLTF

V: TRBV6-1
size: -
J: TRBJ1-2
CDR3: CASTLSGTGYGYTF

V: TRBV29-1
size: many
J: TRBJ2-7
CDR3: CSVSISYEQYF

V: TRBV5-1
size: -
J: TRBJ2-3
CDR3: CASNAGQGADTQYF

V: TRBV5-4
size: -
J: TRBJ2-1
CDR3: CASSLTGASYNEQFF

V: TRBV2
size: -
J: TRBJ2-7
CDR3: CASSELTISYEQYF

V: TRBV30
size: -
J: TRBJ1-1
CDR3: CAWSVWGQGGVGTEAFF

V: TRBV5-6
size: -
J: TRBJ1-5
CDR3: CASSSITGGDQPQHF

V: TRBV18
size: -
J: TRBJ2-3
CDR3: CASSTTDTQYF

V: TRBV18
size: -
J: TRBJ1-2
CDR3: CASSPFQGDYGYTF

V: TRBV30
size: few
J: TRBJ1-4
CDR3: CAVQGPDEKLFF

V: TRBV29-1
size: many
J: TRBJ2-7
CDR3: CSVTRGTGGINEQYF

V: TRBV2
size: few
J: TRBJ2-2
CDR3: CASSALGGDTGELFF

V: TRBV5-1
size: few
J: TRBJ1-1
CDR3: CASSLAASMNTEAFF

V: TRBV29-1
size: few
J: TRBJ2-1
CDR3: CSVEPASGSRSFF

V: TRBV5-1
size: few
J: TRBJ1-1
CDR3: CASSLEGVIDTEAFF

V: TRBV7-9
size: -
J: TRBJ2-2
CDR3: CASSPLAGSTGELFF

V: TRBV19
size: -
J: TRBJ2-7
CDR3: CASSIRDRDYEQYF

V: TRBV5-1
size: -
J: TRBJ1-1
CDR3: CASSLFGKLNTEAFF

V: TRBV5-4
size: -
J: TRBJ2-5
CDR3: CASSASGTSGETQYF

V: TRBV4-1
size: -
J: TRBJ1-4
CDR3: CASSRLLPAGNEKLFF

V: TRBV19
size: few
J: TRBJ2-3
CDR3: CASSIGSGHTDTQYF

V: TRBV6-1
size: few
J: TRBJ2-7
CDR3: CASSERYYTESEASSYEQYF